The 8 T cell receptor beta chains below were found in one sample sequenced in a study of cytomegalovirus exposure and HLA in healthy donors. The PCR contained 60 Vbeta and 13 Jbeta primers. Assay: immunoSEQ multiplex PCR; the TCRdb copy retains only in-frame clones and omits some. The sample contains fewer than 200,000 clones, about 75% of which appear only once. The sequencing input was PBMCs. The receptors originated from a man younger than 35 in good health and CMV-seronegative.

This clone was picked up a small number of times. This chain links TRBV7-9 with TRBJ2-7; D unclear. Germline V gives CDR1 SEHNR, CDR2 FQNEAQ (reference sequence). This CDR3 has 14 amino acids. Trimming took off 6 bases at V and 2 bases at J, with 14 bases between the two ends. The CDR3: CASSLVPEAYEQYF. In DNA, the CDR3 is TGTGCCAGCAGTCTAGTACCCGAGGCCTACGAGCAGTACTTC.

The chain employs TRBV6-6 and TRBJ1-1, with no clear D. Germline V gives CDR1 MNHNY, CDR2 SVGAGI (reference sequence). The V end lost 4 bases, the J end lost 5 bases, and 17 bases lay between the germline ends. CDR3 length: 15 amino acids. The CDR3 reads CASSLPARGGTEAFF. The CDR3 DNA reads as TGTGCCAGCAGTTTACCCGCCCGGGGTGGGACTGAAGCTTTCTTT.

The chain is built from TRBV15 and TRBJ1-4, with D maybe TRBD1 (5 bases). Germline CDR1 and CDR2: LNHNV and YYDKDF (reference sequence). The CDR3 runs to 15 residues. The V gene lost 0 bases and the J gene lost 8 bases, with 13 bases spanning the gap. The CDR3 reads CATSREGAGDEKLFF. CDR3 DNA sequence: TGTGCCACCAGCAGAGAAGGGGCAGGTGACGAAAAACTGTTTTTT.

The chain couples TRBV4-3 to TRBJ1-1; TRBD1 is a possible D gene (6 bases). Trimming stripped 3 bases from V and 9 bases from J, with 17 bases between. The germline gives CDR1 LGHNA, CDR2 YSLEER. This CDR3 contains 14 residues. This CDR3 is CASSHLRDTNKAFF. CDR3 DNA sequence: TGCGCCAGCAGCCATCTTAGGGACACCAATAAAGCTTTCTTT.

The rearrangement links TRBV7-2 to TRBJ2-1; TRBD2 agrees at 7 bases. The V gene's germline CDR1 is SGHTA and CDR2 FQGNSA. V lost 0 bases and J lost 8; bases outside the gene matches: 10. The CDR3 is 16 residues long. CDR3 sequence reads: CASSLAPRLAGDEQFF. CDR3 sequence (DNA): TGTGCCAGCAGCTTAGCGCCCCGACTAGCCGGCGATGAGCAGTTCTTC.

The chain recombines TRBV5-6 with TRBJ2-1; a weak D match, TRBD2 (5 bases). Germline CDR1 SGHDT, CDR2 YYEEEE. The CDR3 consists of 14 residues. V lost 4 bases and J lost 0, with 8 bases in between. CDR3 coding DNA: TGTGCCAGCAGCCTGGGGAGCTCCTACAATGAGCAGTTCTTC. Amino acid sequence: CASSLGSSYNEQFF.

V gene TRBV25-1 combines with J gene TRBJ2-5; D unclear. Matching the DNA end better, TRBJ2-7 makes the J call doubtful. The germline CDR1 and CDR2 sequences are MGHDK and SYGVNS. The length of the CDR3 is 12 residues. CDR3 coding DNA: TGTGCCAGCAGCGACACCGGATACGAGCAGTACTTC. This sequence encodes CASSDTGYEQYF.

The V call is TRBV7-2, the J call TRBJ2-3; 11 nucleotides match TRBD2. The V gene's germline CDR1 is SGHTA and CDR2 FQGNSA. The CDR3 loop spans 16 amino acids. The V segment lost 1 base and the J segment 3 bases; nucleotides outside the gene matches: 3. CDR3 nucleotide sequence: TGTGCCAGCAGCTTAGGAGGACTAGCGGGTACAGATACGCAGTATTTT. It codes for CASSLGGLAGTDTQYF.